One sample yielded the 8 T cell receptor beta chains listed below, sequenced in a study of cytomegalovirus exposure and HLA in healthy donors. In the PCR, 60 Vbeta and 13 Jbeta primers were used. Assay: immunoSEQ multiplex PCR; the TCRdb copy retains only in-frame clones and omits some. The table lists around 150,000 clones, 77% of them singletons. Specimen: PBMCs. These TCRs come from a woman between 35 and 50 years old in good health and CMV-seropositive.

CDR3 loop: CASSDEGALTYEQYF. CDR3 sequence (DNA): TGTGCCAGCAGTGATGAGGGGGCCCTAACCTACGAGCAGTACTTC. J is TRBJ2-7 and V is TRBV25-1, with 7 bases aligning to TRBD1. The germline V gene has CDR1 MGHDK and CDR2 SYGVNS. The CDR3 totals 15 residues. Unmatched junction bases numbered 7, after V lost 3 bases and J lost 2 bases.

The rearrangement joins TRBV7-2 to TRBJ1-5, with D unclear. Between the trimmed V and J ends, which lost 3 bases and 8 bases, there was a span of 11 bases. This CDR3 is 13 amino acids long. The germline V gene has CDR1 SGHTA and CDR2 FQGNSA. DNA for the CDR3: TGTGCCAGCAGCTTGGGCGATTTGAAGCCCCAGCATTTT. This translates into CASSLGDLKPQHF.

As DNA, the CDR3 is TGTGCCAGCAGCCCCGGACAGGGACCCTACGAGCAGTACTTC. Translated, it gives CASSPGQGPYEQYF. The chain links TRBV7-9 to TRBJ2-7; TRBD1 agrees at 8 bases. Germline CDR1 reads SEHNR; CDR2 reads FQNEAQ (reference sequence). The length of the CDR3 is 14 residues. The V and J ends lost 5 bases and 2 bases, in that order; junction bases with no gene match: 5.

This chain connects TRBV9 to TRBJ2-7; 7 bases are shared with TRBD2. The J segment lost 1 base and the V segment lost 4 bases, leaving 11 bases of the junction unmatched. In germline, CDR1 is SGDLS, CDR2 YYNGEE. This CDR3 has 16 amino acids. In DNA form, the CDR3 reads TGTGCCAGCAGCCCCCGGGGGAGCGGGATGTCCTACGAGCAGTACTTC. Amino acids: CASSPRGSGMSYEQYF. Full variable domain (rest looked up from reference TRBV9 and TRBJ2-7): DSGVTQTPKHLITATGQRVTLRCSPRSGDLSVYWYQQSLDQGLQFLIQYYNGEERAKGNILERFSAQQFPDLHSELNLSSLELGDSALYFCASSPRGSGMSYEQYFGPGTRLTVT.

The V call is TRBV6-5, the J call TRBJ1-2; 9 bases are a match to TRBD1. Germline-derived CDR1 and CDR2 are MNHEY and SVGAGI. The J segment lost 6 bases and the V segment lost 6 bases, leaving 11 bases of the junction unmatched. The CDR3 runs 15 residues. This chain's CDR3 is CASRSRDRASHGYTF. The CDR3 DNA sequence: TGTGCCAGCAGATCGAGGGACAGGGCTTCACATGGCTACACCTTC.

This chain links TRBV27 with TRBJ2-7; 12 nucleotides match TRBD1. J was trimmed by 3 bases and V by 5 bases; bases with no gene match: 5. CDR3 length: 15 residues. Germline-derived CDR1 and CDR2 are MNHEY and SMNVEV (reference sequence). CDR3 nucleotide sequence: TGTGCCAGCAGTCCCCGGGACAGGGGGCGCTACGAGCAGTACTTC. This sequence encodes CASSPRDRGRYEQYF.

The chain has TRBV5-1 and TRBJ1-6; 7 bases line up with TRBD1. This CDR3 region has 16 residues. Germline V CDR1 and CDR2: SGHRS, YFSETQ. V shed 4 bases and J 6 bases; nucleotides not matched to a gene: 10. The CDR3 region is CASSGQSGGINSPLHF. The CDR3 region has the DNA TGCGCCAGCAGCGGCCAGTCAGGGGGGATTAATTCACCCCTCCACTTT.

This clone was picked up one time. The chain has TRBV6-6 and TRBJ1-2; 7 bases agree with TRBD1. V was clipped by 5 bases and J by 8 bases; unmatched bases: 5. Germline assignment: CDR1 MNHNY and CDR2 SVGAGI (reference sequence). This CDR3 has 12 amino acids. The CDR3 protein is CASSTQGWGYTF. The CDR3 DNA reads as TGTGCCAGCAGTACACAGGGGTGGGGCTACACCTTC.